This T cell receptor (beta chain) derives from a study of human T cells and chemical hapten exposure. Study observations and caveats: There was no change with DPC sensitization in TCRs above 1 in 1000 frequency.

What the library attached to individual cDNA molecules were unique molecular identifiers. A single record per CDR3 protein comes from TCRdb applying MiXCR to the RACE reads. The table shows tens of thousands of distinct CDR3 sequences, with approximately 11% occurring only once. A remark on this clonotype: Its target is unknown.

The CDR3 has 16 residues. Time point described: pre-sensitization, week 0. Treatment defined: therapeutic diphenylcyclopropenone sensitization with weekly scalp DPC. Ahead of each patch test application, blood was drawn. This receptor was identified in a woman in her forties or fifties with alopecia areata. Some clones in this sample may be carry-over from other donors' samples. The input for sequencing was whole blood, taken in connection with sensitization to the hapten diphenylcyclopropenone (DPC). The chain couples TRBV21-1 to TRBJ2-2; the tabulated D call, TRBD2, remains unverified against the DNA. TRBV21-1 is labeled a pseudogene. The CDR3 sequence: CASSKVVQRTTGELFF. CDR3 nucleotide sequence: TGTGCCAGCAGCAAAGTAGTCCAGCGGACCACCGGGGAGCTGTTTTTT.